This entry lists 11 T cell receptor beta chains sequenced from one sample in a study of T cell repertoires in cytomegalovirus infection. Each CDR3 protein gets one entry after TCRdb re-called the reads with MiXCR. The sample consists of about 98,000 distinct CDR3 sequences, 15% to 20% of them appearing once. The sample comprised PBMCs. Source of these receptors: a human donor in good health (CMV status not recorded). Some clones in this sample may be carry-over from other donors' samples.

In regard to this clonotype: A much larger clone is a single base away; this may be a read error. This chain joins TRBV7-2 and TRBJ2-2, with D perhaps matching TRBD1 or TRBD2 (5 bases each). From germline, CDR1 is SGHTA and CDR2 FQGNSA. This CDR3 has 13 amino acids. The CDR3 nucleotides read TGTGCCAGCAGTTTACAGGACACCGGGGAGCTGGTTTTT. Its translation: CASSLQDTGELVF.

This clonotype was found many times. CDR3 in DNA: TGTGCCAGCAGCACTAGCGGGTGGTACACCGGGGAGCTGTTTTTT. Protein product: CASSTSGWYTGELFF. The J gene is TRBJ2-2, the V gene TRBV7-2, with 9 bases aligning to TRBD2. The CDR3 runs to 15 residues. From germline, CDR1 is SGHTA and CDR2 FQGNSA. The J segment lost 3 bases and the V segment lost 5 bases, leaving 4 bases of the junction unmatched.

This clonotype was counted ten times or more. The chain recombines TRBV7-2 with TRBJ2-2; 14 nucleotides agree with TRBD2. The CDR3 is 18 residues long. From germline, CDR1 is SGHTA and CDR2 FQGNSA. With V trimmed by 3 bases and J by 4 bases, 7 bases remained unmatched. CDR3 bases: TGTGCCAGCAGCTTGGCCCCTGGACTAGCGGGGGGCACCGGGGAGCTGTTTTTT. It is translated as CASSLAPGLAGGTGELFF.

This rearrangement joins TRBV5-1 to TRBJ2-1, with a tentative D call TRBD1 (5 bases). Germline lookup yields CDR1 SGHRS and CDR2 YFSETQ. This CDR3 has 13 residues. The V end was cut by 7 bases, the J end by 0 bases, with 8 bases between. The CDR3 DNA sequence: TGCGCCAGCTACGACAGCTCCTACAATGAGCAGTTCTTC. It yields the protein CASYDSSYNEQFF.

This clonotype was observed many times. This rearrangement joins TRBV2 to TRBJ1-2; TRBD1 is a possible D gene (5 bases). CDR1 SNHLY and CDR2 FYNNEI come from the germline V gene. V was pared by 7 bases and J by 4 bases, with 7 bases between. The CDR3 is made up of 11 amino acids. The chain's CDR3 is CASKGTYGYTF. CDR3 coding DNA: TGTGCCAGCAAGGGGACCTATGGCTACACCTTC.

There are many counts of this clonotype. V gene TRBV7-2 combines with J gene TRBJ2-1, with D possibly being TRBD2 (6 bases). From germline, CDR1 is SGHTA and CDR2 FQGNSA. Trimming stripped 4 bases from V and 4 bases from J, with 8 bases between. CDR3 length equals 13 residues. As DNA, the CDR3 is TGTGCCAGCAGCTGGGACTTTTACAATGAGCAGTTCTTC. It codes for CASSWDFYNEQFF.

The chain has TRBV11-2 and TRBJ2-1, with 7 positions matching TRBD1. The CDR3 spans 14 residues. Germline V gives CDR1 SGHAT, CDR2 FQNNGV. V lost 5 bases and J lost 8; bases outside the gene matches: 9. For the CDR3, the DNA is TGTGCCAGCAGCATACGTTCCGACAGGGATGAGCAGTTCTTC. This sequence encodes CASSIRSDRDEQFF.

This clonotype was counted only a few times. J is TRBJ2-7 and V is TRBV20-1, with no clear D. Between the trimmed V and J ends, which lost 6 bases and 0 bases, there was a span of 9 bases. This CDR3 comprises 12 residues. Germline CDR1 DFQATT, CDR2 SNEGSKA (reference sequence). The CDR3 loop is CSAPFDSYEQYF. CDR3 in DNA: TGCAGTGCCCCCTTTGACTCCTACGAGCAGTACTTC.

The CDR3 loop reads CASSPGTSGATEQFF. In DNA form, the CDR3 reads TGTGCCAGCAGCCCTGGGACTAGCGGGGCCACCGAGCAGTTCTTC. The chain employs TRBV5-4 and TRBJ2-1, with 13 bases aligning to TRBD2. V shed 4 bases, J shed 10 bases, and the junction held 8 bases outside the gene matches. Germline-derived CDR1 and CDR2 are SGHNT and YYREEE (reference sequence). The CDR3 is 15 amino acids.

Many counts were recorded for this clonotype. The chain links TRBV6-6 to TRBJ1-2, with D unclear. CDR3 size: 13 residues. CDR1 is MNHNY and CDR2 is SVGAGI in the germline V gene (reference sequence). Trimming removed 8 bases from V and 0 bases from J, with 10 bases in between. The CDR3 spells CASVARPNYGYTF. CDR3 nucleotide sequence: TGTGCCAGCGTCGCTAGACCTAACTATGGCTACACCTTC.

At least ten counts were recorded for this clonotype. The chain couples TRBV19 to TRBJ2-7, with D possibly TRBD1 on 5 matching bases. Germline CDR1 and CDR2: LNHDA and SQIVND (reference sequence). This CDR3 spans 14 amino acids. The V and J ends lost 3 bases and 4 bases respectively, with 13 bases between them. CDR3 residues: CASSIIWGAYEQYF. The CDR3 nucleotides are TGTGCCAGTAGTATCATCTGGGGCGCATACGAGCAGTACTTC.